Following are 8 T cell receptor beta chains from one sample sequenced in a study of cytomegalovirus exposure and HLA in healthy donors. Researchers ran the PCR with 60 Vbeta and 13 Jbeta primers. Sequencing was performed with immunoSEQ multiplex PCR; in TCRdb, only in-frame clones are kept and a portion is missing. The sample has approximately 98,000 clones, around 75% seen once. Sequencing input: PBMCs. The receptors here all came from a man aged 18-30 years in good health and CMV-seropositive.

The sample holds a few counts of this clone. CDR3 nucleotides: TGTGCCAGCAGCTTGGGAGCGGGGATCAAGTTTTTCAATGAGCAGTTCTTC. It translates to CASSLGAGIKFFNEQFF. The genes are TRBV14 and TRBJ2-1; 7 nucleotides align to TRBD2. V lost 5 bases, J lost 6 bases, and 16 bases stayed unmatched. From germline, CDR1 is SGHDN and CDR2 FVKESK. The CDR3 totals 17 residues.

The chain combines TRBV6-4 with TRBJ2-1, with D maybe TRBD1 (6 bases). Germline values: CDR1 MRHNA, CDR2 SNTAGT. V was cut by 5 bases and J by 4 bases, with 15 bases left in between. This CDR3 comprises 15 residues. The CDR3 DNA reads TGTGCCAGCAGTCCTTCAGGGGAGCTGTACAATGAGCAGTTCTTC. This encodes CASSPSGELYNEQFF.

The rearrangement uses TRBV7-9 and TRBJ1-2, with D possibly matching TRBD1 (5 bases). Trimming left V 5 bases short and J 4 bases short, with 11 bases between. The germline V gene has CDR1 SEHNR and CDR2 FQNEAQ (reference sequence). The CDR3 runs 13 residues. Written as DNA, the CDR3 is TGTGCCAGCAGCCTAGAGGACATCTATGGCTACACCTTC. It codes for CASSLEDIYGYTF.

This chain joins TRBV6-1 and TRBJ2-7; 8 positions agree with TRBD1. Germline lookup yields CDR1 MNHNS and CDR2 SASEGT. Trimming took 2 bases from V and 6 from J; bases not matched to a gene: 6. This CDR3 has 14 residues. CDR3 residues: CASSERTGSVEQYF. In DNA form, the CDR3 reads TGTGCCAGCAGTGAAAGGACAGGGTCTGTCGAGCAGTACTTC.

With regard to this clone: Sequence at one end of the junction differs from germline and may be a read error. Within the sample, other DNA sequences also encode this same CDR3. The J gene is TRBJ2-7, the V gene TRBV13; 12 bases match TRBD2. The germline CDR1 and CDR2 sequences are PRHDT and FYEKMQ (reference sequence). The CDR3 totals 15 residues. The CDR3 protein is CASRDGLAGSYEQYF. The CDR3, as DNA: TGCGCCAGCAGAGATGGACTAGCGGGGAGCTACGAGCAGTACTTC. Full variable domain (remainder filled in from reference TRBV13 and TRBJ2-7): AAGVIQSPRHLIKEKRETATLKCYPIPRHDTVYWYQQGPGQDPQFLISFYEKMQSDKGSIPDRFSAQQFSDYHSELNMSSLELGDSALYFCASRDGLAGSYEQYFGPGTRLTVT.

This clone appeared once. The limits of the CDR3 on the DNA are not certain, so only TCRdb's listed CDR3 is given. The chain combines TRBV10-1 with TRBJ1-4; the DNA was not used to check the table's D call, TRBD1. The CDR3 is 16 amino acids long, termini counted. Germline CDR1 WNHNN, CDR2 SYGVQD (reference sequence). The CDR3 loop is CASTRGGQELMKNCFF.

The rearrangement links TRBV7-8 to TRBJ1-2, with D perhaps matching TRBD1 (6 bases). CDR1 and CDR2 (germline): SGHVS, FQNEAQ. There are 16 residues in the CDR3. V was trimmed by 4 bases and J by 4 bases, leaving 19 bases between them. The CDR3 sequence is CASSSPQVQGGYGYTF. The CDR3 DNA sequence: TGTGCCAGCAGCTCCCCCCAGGTACAGGGTGGCTATGGCTACACCTTC.

This CDR3 reads CASSSRTESYGYTF. DNA for the CDR3: TGTGCCAGTAGTTCTCGGACAGAGTCTTATGGCTACACCTTC. The chain couples TRBV19 to TRBJ1-2, with a possible D match to TRBD1 (6 bases). The CDR3 covers 14 residues. The V end was cut by 5 bases, the J end by 5 bases, with 15 bases between. Per the germline V gene, CDR1 is LNHDA and CDR2 is SQIVND (reference sequence).